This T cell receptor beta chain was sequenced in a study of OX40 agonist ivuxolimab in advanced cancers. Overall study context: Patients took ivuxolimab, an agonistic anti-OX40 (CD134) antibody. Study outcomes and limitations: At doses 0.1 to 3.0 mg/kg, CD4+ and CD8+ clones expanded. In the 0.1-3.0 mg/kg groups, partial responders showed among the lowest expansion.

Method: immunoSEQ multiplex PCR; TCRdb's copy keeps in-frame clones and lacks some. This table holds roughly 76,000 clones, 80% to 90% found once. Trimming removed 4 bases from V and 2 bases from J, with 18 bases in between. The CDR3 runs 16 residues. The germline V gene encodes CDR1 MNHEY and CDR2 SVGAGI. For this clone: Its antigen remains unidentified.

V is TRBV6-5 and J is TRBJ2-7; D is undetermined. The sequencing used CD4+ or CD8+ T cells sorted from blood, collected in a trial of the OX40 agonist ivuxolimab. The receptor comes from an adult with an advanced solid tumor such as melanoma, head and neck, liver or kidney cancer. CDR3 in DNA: TGTGCCAGCAGTTTCTTCTCGTTCCTTCCAGCCTACGAGCAGTACTTC. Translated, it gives CASSFFSFLPAYEQYF.